Following are 16 T cell receptor beta chains from one sample sequenced in a study of blood T cell repertoires in COVID-19. Using immunoSEQ multiplex PCR, the repertoire was profiled, and TCRdb retains in-frame clones only, with some absent. Altogether 300,000 to 350,000 clones are present, roughly 90% being singletons, with the ten largest covering approximately 9.4%. Input material: peripheral blood. The receptor set was obtained from a man aged 25 to 45 with COVID-19, enrolled during active disease.

The J gene is TRBJ2-1, the V gene TRBV3-1 (or the pseudogene TRBV3-2); D may be TRBD2 (6 bases). V lost 4 bases to trimming and J lost 4 bases, with 17 bases between them. The CDR3 runs 16 residues. Germline loops: CDR1 LGHDT, CDR2 YNNKEL (reference sequence). In DNA form, the CDR3 reads TGTGCCAGCAGCCCGGCGGCCTCGGGGGTGTACAATGAGCAGTTCTTC. Protein product: CASSPAASGVYNEQFF.

The V and J genes are TRBV27 and TRBJ1-5; tentative D call: TRBD1 (5 bases). V lost 2 bases to trimming and J lost 7 bases, with 9 bases between them. The length of the CDR3 is 13 residues. Germline-derived CDR1 and CDR2 are MNHEY and SMNVEV (reference sequence). CDR3 protein: CASSLGGRQPQHF. CDR3 DNA sequence: TGTGCCAGCAGTTTAGGGGGGAGGCAGCCCCAGCATTTT.

This clone was seen a handful of times. V and J are TRBV25-1 and TRBJ2-7, with TRBD1 as a possible D gene (5 bases). The CDR3 contains 13 residues. The ends were cut back, 9 bases at V and 2 bases at J, with 14 bases in the middle. Per germline, CDR1 MGHDK and CDR2 SYGVNS. CDR3 DNA sequence: TGTGCCAGTACTAATGGACAAACCTACGAGCAGTACTTC. Amino acid sequence: CASTNGQTYEQYF.

The rearrangement joins TRBV11-2 to TRBJ1-3; the match to TRBD1 covers 9 bases. CDR3 size: 14 residues. The germline V gene encodes CDR1 SGHAT and CDR2 FQNNGV. V trimming: 5 bases; J trimming: 2 bases; junction bases outside the gene matches: 1. CDR3 coding DNA: TGTGCCAGCAGCCGACAGGGGGCTGGAAACACCATATATTTT. Its protein is CASSRQGAGNTIYF.

This clone came up once. The V gene is TRBV21-1, the J gene TRBJ1-6. TRBV21-1 is a pseudogene segment. The CDR3 totals 13 residues. This CDR3 reads CASLYSYNSPLHF. CDR3 bases: TGTGCCAGCCTTTACTCCTATAATTCACCCCTCCACTTT.

The chain employs TRBV6-5 and TRBJ2-7; a possible D gene is TRBD2 (5 bases). Trimming removed 4 bases from V and 5 bases from J, with 15 bases in between. From germline, CDR1 is MNHEY and CDR2 SVGAGI. CDR3 size: 14 residues. The CDR3 loop reads CASSSQTTRNEQYF. The CDR3 DNA sequence: TGTGCCAGCAGTTCCCAAACTACTAGAAACGAGCAGTACTTC.

J is TRBJ2-1 and V is TRBV5-6; no reliable D call. Germline loops: CDR1 SGHDT, CDR2 YYEEEE. V was clipped by 0 bases and J by 5 bases, with 6 bases between them. CDR3 length: 13 residues. CDR3 residues: CASSLEEDNEQFF. The CDR3 coding sequence is TGTGCCAGCAGCTTGGAAGAGGACAATGAGCAGTTCTTC.

The CDR3 DNA follows: TGTGCCAGCTCACCCGGGACACCTCCTGGCTACACCTTC. Translating it yields CASSPGTPPGYTF. The chain is built from TRBV18 and TRBJ1-2; D may be TRBD1 (6 bases). CDR3 length: 13 residues. V lost 3 bases and J lost 7, with 12 bases in between. From germline, CDR1 is KGHSH and CDR2 LQKENI.

The chain recombines TRBV5-1 with TRBJ1-5; D ambiguous. V shed 4 bases and J shed 0 bases, with 11 bases lying between them. CDR1 SGHRS and CDR2 YFSETQ come from the germline V gene. There are 15 residues in the CDR3. The CDR3 reads CASSPEGYSNQPQHF. CDR3 DNA: TGCGCCAGCAGCCCGGAGGGCTATAGCAATCAGCCCCAGCATTTT.

The V gene is TRBV6-5, the J gene TRBJ1-6; TRBD1 is a possible D gene (6 bases). The V end was cut by 8 bases, the J end by 9 bases, with 17 bases between. In germline, CDR1 is MNHEY, CDR2 SVGAGI. This CDR3 spans 14 amino acids. CDR3 region: CASVPTFRGSPLHF. Written as DNA, the CDR3 is TGTGCCAGCGTCCCGACTTTCAGGGGTTCACCCCTCCACTTT.

V usage is TRBV5-1 and J usage is TRBJ2-6; D may be TRBD1 (5 bases). CDR3 length: 15 amino acids. CDR1 and CDR2 from the germline V gene are SGHRS and YFSETQ. V lost 7 bases and J lost 0, with 11 bases in between. CDR3 amino acids: CASGRQFSGANVLTF. The CDR3 nucleotides are TGCGCCAGCGGGCGACAGTTCTCTGGGGCCAACGTCCTGACTTTC.

This CDR3 reads CASGDRARQPQHF. The DNA of the CDR3 is TGTGCCAGCGGAGACAGGGCCCGGCAGCCCCAGCATTTT. The chain combines TRBV28 with TRBJ1-5; 7 nucleotides agree with TRBD1. This CDR3 has 13 amino acids. Germline V lookup: CDR1 MDHEN, CDR2 SYDVKM. Trimming took 8 bases from V and 7 from J; bases not matched to a gene: 8.

This rearrangement joins TRBV24-1 to TRBJ1-5, with D perhaps matching TRBD1 (6 bases). From germline, CDR1 is KGHDR and CDR2 SFDVKD. CDR3 length: 16 residues. V dropped 5 bases and J dropped 1 base, with 14 bases sitting between them. The CDR3 DNA follows: TGTGCCACCAGTGCTAGGGGGGGCCTAAGCAATCAGCCCCAGCATTTT. Translated: CATSARGGLSNQPQHF.

This chain connects TRBV5-4 to TRBJ2-7, with D perhaps given as TRBD1 or TRBD2 (9 bases each). V lost 0 bases to trimming and J lost 3 bases, with 25 bases between them. From germline, CDR1 is SGHNT and CDR2 YYREEE (reference sequence). This CDR3 contains 19 residues. The CDR3 reads CASSLASGQGAGGRYEQYF. The CDR3 DNA is TGTGCCAGCAGCTTGGCCTCGGGACAGGGAGCGGGAGGCCGCTACGAGCAGTACTTC.

Points on this clone: Because the CDR3's place on the DNA is in doubt, the DNA is left out and the CDR3 is given as listed by TCRdb. The rearrangement links TRBV19 to TRBJ1-6. Inclusive of both ends, the CDR3 amounts to 15 amino acids. CDR1 is LNHDA and CDR2 is SQIVND in the germline V gene (reference sequence). The CDR3 sequence is CASTSGGEGNSPLHF.

The gene calls are TRBV6-2 or TRBV6-3 and TRBJ2-2; 10 nucleotides line up with TRBD1. CDR3 length: 18 amino acids. The germline V gene has CDR1 MNHEY and CDR2 SVGEGT. The V gene end was trimmed by 2 bases and the J gene end by 6 bases; junction bases not matched to a gene: 12. CDR3 residues: CASSYGGTGTGEAGELFF. In nucleotides, the CDR3 is TGTGCCAGCAGTTACGGGGGCACCGGGACAGGGGAGGCCGGGGAGCTGTTTTTT.